The entry that follows covers one T cell receptor beta chain sequence. Sequenced by immunoSEQ multiplex PCR; TCRdb stores in-frame clones only, minus some. The sample holds some 370,000 clones, 70% to 90% seen once. This sample is drawn from a study of blood T cell repertoires in COVID-19. The CDR3 spans 11 residues. The ends were cut back, 6 bases at V and 4 bases at J, with 4 bases in the middle. The V gene is TRBV12-3 or TRBV12-4, the J gene TRBJ1-3; D gene ambiguous. This TCR derives from a middle-aged man with acute or convalescent COVID-19. Sample: peripheral blood. The CDR3 nucleotides are TGTGCCAGCAGACAGGGAAACACCATATATTTT. Its protein is CASRQGNTIYF.